The TCR beta chain described here comes from a study of T-cell reconstitution after alpha-beta-depleted transplantation in children. The study, taken as a whole, reports: Approximately two months post-transplant, alpha-beta T cells reportedly originated from several hundred expanded graft clones. T-cell numbers and diversity one year post-transplant derived largely from freshly generated T cells.

With regard to this clonotype: Its antigen is currently unknown.

V trimming: 2 bases; J trimming: 8 bases; junction bases outside the gene matches: 3. The germline gives CDR1 SGHTS, CDR2 YDEGEE. This CDR3 has 12 amino acids. Preparing the TCRbeta library involved the use of unique molecular identifiers. Using its own MiXCR run on the PCR reads, TCRdb lists one record per CDR3 protein. The top ten hold 4.8% of the sample, which has about 250,000 distinct CDR3 sequences, about 24% seen once. This sequence originates from a female patient aged 2-10 years who had a stem cell transplant for congenital amegakaryocytic thrombocytopenia, so the T cells may come from the graft donor. The genes are TRBV5-8 and TRBJ2-7; 8 positions agree with TRBD1. This material consisted of PBMCs, mostly from graft donor cells, taken 360 days after TCRalphabeta/CD19-depleted stem cell transplant. The CDR3 sequence is CASSFLRGQQYF. In DNA form, the CDR3 reads TGTGCCAGCAGCTTTCTCAGGGGGCAGCAGTACTTC. The entire variable domain, with the rest obtained from reference TRBV5-8 and TRBJ2-7, is as follows: EAGVTQSPTHLIKTRGQQATLRCSPISGHTSVYWYQQALGLGLQFLLWYDEGEERNRGNFPPRFSGRQFPNYSSELNVNALELEDSALYLCASSFLRGQQYFGPGTRLTVT.